One T cell receptor beta chain is described in this entry. The antigen is not known. The sample comes from a study of T cells in Graves' hyperthyroidism and ophthalmopathy. The overall study: Initial diagnosis, before any treatment, was when peripheral blood was collected. General study findings and limits: By a 13 V-J model, ophthalmopathy was set apart from stable hyperthyroidism.

V lost 4 bases to trimming and J lost 4 bases; unmatched junction nucleotides: 10. Germline CDR1 reads SGHRS; CDR2 reads YFSETQ. This CDR3 has 15 amino acids. Patients were excluded because of uncontrolled infection, other autoimmune disease, pregnancy or lactation. The source material, RNA transcripts, was used to amplify TCR beta CDR3 regions. Initially, a first-round RT-PCR of the TCR CDR3 employed the HTBI primer set. One entry per CDR3 protein, called by TCRdb with MiXCR from the multiplex PCR reads. This sample has approximately 870,000 distinct CDR3 sequences, with roughly 40% found just once. The chain recombines TRBV5-1 with TRBJ2-5; the match to TRBD2 covers 7 bases. The clonotype was recovered from a man between 18 and 29 years old with Graves' hyperthyroidism. The sequenced sample consisted of blood. CDR3 region: CASSPDPGGRETQYF. The CDR3 DNA sequence: TGCGCCAGCAGCCCTGACCCCGGGGGGAGAGAGACCCAGTACTTC.